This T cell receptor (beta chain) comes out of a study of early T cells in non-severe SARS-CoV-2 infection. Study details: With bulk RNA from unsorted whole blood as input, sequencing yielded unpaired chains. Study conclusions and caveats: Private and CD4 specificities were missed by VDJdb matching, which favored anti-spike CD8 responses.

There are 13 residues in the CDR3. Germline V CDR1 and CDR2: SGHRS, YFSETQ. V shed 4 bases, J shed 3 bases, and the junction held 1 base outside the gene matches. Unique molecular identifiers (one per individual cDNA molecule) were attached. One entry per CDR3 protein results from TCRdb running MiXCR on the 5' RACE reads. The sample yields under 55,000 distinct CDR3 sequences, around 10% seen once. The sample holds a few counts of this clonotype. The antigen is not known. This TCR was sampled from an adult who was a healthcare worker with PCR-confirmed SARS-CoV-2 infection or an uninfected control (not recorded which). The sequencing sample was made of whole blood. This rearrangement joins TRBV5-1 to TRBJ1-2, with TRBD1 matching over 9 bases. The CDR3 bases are TGCGCCAGCAGCCGGACAGGGGACTATGGCTACACCTTC. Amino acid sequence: CASSRTGDYGYTF. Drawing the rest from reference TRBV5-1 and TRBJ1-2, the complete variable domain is KAGVTQTPRYLIKTRGQQVTLSCSPISGHRSVSWYQQTPGQGLQFLFEYFSETQRNKGNFPGRFSGRQFSNSRSEMNVSTLELGDSALYLCASSRTGDYGYTFGSGTRLTVV.